Below, 29 T cell receptor beta chains from the same sample are listed, as sequenced in a study of blood T cell repertoires in COVID-19. Clones were sequenced by immunoSEQ multiplex PCR, and TCRdb holds only the in-frame ones, with some missing. The table has about 110,000 clones, 70% to 75% seen once. Material for sequencing was peripheral blood. These receptor sequences come from a human donor with acute or convalescent COVID-19. The donor label of this sample is uncertain.

V usage is TRBV3-1 (or the pseudogene TRBV3-2) and J usage is TRBJ1-2; D not resolved. Germline V gene sequence: CDR1 LGHDT, CDR2 YNNKEL (reference sequence). This CDR3 region has 13 residues. V was shortened by 1 base and J by 6 bases, with 9 bases between the two germline ends. For the CDR3, the DNA is TGTGCCAGCAGCCAAGCGAGGGTGGATGGCTACACCTTC. It codes for CASSQARVDGYTF.

V and J are TRBV3-1 (or the pseudogene TRBV3-2) and TRBJ2-1, with TRBD2 identical over 15 bases. Trimming cost V 4 bases and J 1 base; bases outside gene matches: 11. This CDR3 comprises 20 residues. Germline V gene sequence: CDR1 LGHDT, CDR2 YNNKEL (reference sequence). The CDR3 coding sequence is TGTGCCAGCAGCCGTAACCCCGGGACTAGCGGGGGGAGGTCCTACAATGAGCAGTTCTTC. Protein sequence: CASSRNPGTSGGRSYNEQFF.

The rearrangement links TRBV24-1 to TRBJ2-4; 8 nucleotides line up with TRBD2. The ends lost 3 bases at V and 1 base at J; junction bases unmatched: 7. The CDR3 is 17 amino acids. Germline CDR1 and CDR2: KGHDR and SFDVKD. CDR3 in amino acids: CATSDPRGGTAKNIQYF. The DNA of the CDR3 is TGTGCCACCAGTGATCCCCGGGGGGGTACTGCCAAAAACATTCAGTACTTC.

CDR3 sequence (DNA): TGTGCCAGCAGTTTCCAGGGGGCTAGGTCATTTGGAAACACCATATATTTT. Encoded protein: CASSFQGARSFGNTIYF. The chain has TRBV28 and TRBJ1-3; the match to TRBD1 covers 8 bases. Unmatched junction bases numbered 10, after V lost 3 bases and J lost 3 bases. This CDR3 is 17 amino acids long. Germline V CDR1 and CDR2: MDHEN, SYDVKM.

This chain connects TRBV27 to TRBJ2-1; the match to TRBD2 covers 7 bases. The CDR3 runs to 14 residues. Germline V gene data show CDR1 as MNHEY and CDR2 as SMNVEV (reference sequence). Trimming removed 6 bases from V and 5 bases from J; junction bases left unmatched: 7. The CDR3 bases are TGTGCCAGCAGACACTCGGGGGGTAACAATGAGCAGTTCTTC. Its protein is CASRHSGGNNEQFF.

The chain links TRBV19 to TRBJ1-2; D not resolved. Germline V gene data show CDR1 as LNHDA and CDR2 as SQIVND (reference sequence). This CDR3 contains 12 residues. V lost 3 bases to trimming and J lost 3 bases, with 5 bases between them. CDR3 protein: CASSISYYGYTF. CDR3 nucleotide sequence: TGTGCCAGTAGTATCTCTTACTATGGCTACACCTTC. The full variable domain, completed using reference TRBV19 and TRBJ1-2, is DGGITQSPKYLFRKEGQNVTLSCEQNLNHDAMYWYRQDPGQGLRLIYYSQIVNDFQKGDIAEGYSVSREKKESFPLTVTSAQKNPTAFYLCASSISYYGYTFGSGTRLTVV.

This clone was found once. The rearrangement uses TRBV14 and TRBJ1-1; D is ambiguous. Germline values: CDR1 SGHDN, CDR2 FVKESK. The V and J ends lost 5 bases and 5 bases respectively, with 15 bases between them. This CDR3 has 14 residues. The CDR3 here is CASSSRVPRTEAFF. The CDR3 region has the DNA TGTGCCAGCAGCTCCCGGGTGCCTAGGACTGAAGCTTTCTTT.

This sequence joins TRBV7-9 and TRBJ2-5, with 9 bases aligning to TRBD1. From germline, CDR1 is SEHNR and CDR2 FQNEAQ (reference sequence). J was trimmed by 4 bases and V by 7 bases; bases with no gene match: 7. The CDR3 consists of 14 residues. CDR3 sequence: CASNRQGGGETQYF. Here the CDR3 DNA reads TGTGCCAGCAACCGACAGGGGGGAGGAGAGACCCAGTACTTC.

This rearrangement joins TRBV6-1 to TRBJ1-5; D perhaps matches TRBD1 (5 bases). V lost 2 bases and J lost 0, with 8 bases in between. There are 15 residues in the CDR3. Per the germline V gene, CDR1 is MNHNS and CDR2 is SASEGT. The CDR3 bases are TGTGCCAGCAGTGAATCGGACACTAGCAATCAGCCCCAGCATTTT. Its translation is CASSESDTSNQPQHF.

The rearrangement links TRBV7-9 to TRBJ1-2; 9 positions match TRBD1. From germline, CDR1 is SEHNR and CDR2 FQNEAQ (reference sequence). This CDR3 region has 14 residues. V shed 7 bases, J shed 7 bases, and the junction held 10 bases outside the gene matches. The CDR3 DNA follows: TGTGCCAGCACCACGGACAGGGGCTTTGGTGGCTACACCTTC. As protein: CASTTDRGFGGYTF.

In its sample, this clone was seen a few times. The chain has TRBV10-3 and TRBJ2-3; maybe TRBD2 (7 bases). The CDR3 length is 16 residues. In germline, CDR1 is ENHRY, CDR2 SYGVKD. V was trimmed by 4 bases and J by 4 bases, leaving 18 bases between them. CDR3 protein: CAISGRTGGGADTQYF. CDR3 coding DNA: TGTGCCATCAGTGGCCGGACGGGGGGCGGTGCAGATACGCAGTATTTT.

This clone was found once. This chain joins TRBV9 and TRBJ1-2; no definite D call. Per germline, CDR1 SGDLS and CDR2 YYNGEE. V shed 3 bases and J shed 2 bases, with 11 bases lying between them. This CDR3 spans 14 amino acids. Written as DNA, the CDR3 is TGTGCCAGCAGCGAGTGGGGAGGGAACTATGGCTACACCTTC. Protein: CASSEWGGNYGYTF. Drawing the rest from reference TRBV9 and TRBJ1-2, the complete variable domain is DSGVTQTPKHLITATGQRVTLRCSPRSGDLSVYWYQQSLDQGLQFLIQYYNGEERAKGNILERFSAQQFPDLHSELNLSSLELGDSALYFCASSEWGGNYGYTFGSGTRLTVV.

The chain uses TRBV29-1 and TRBJ1-1, with 8 bases lining up with TRBD1. The CDR3 spans 13 residues. J was trimmed by 3 bases and V by 3 bases; bases with no gene match: 3. The germline V gene has CDR1 SQVTM and CDR2 ANQGSEA. CDR3 region: CSVDRGRHTEAFF. The CDR3 DNA sequence: TGCAGCGTTGACAGGGGGCGGCACACTGAAGCTTTCTTT.

The CDR3 sequence: CASSFVSLVEGYTF. CDR3 coding DNA: TGTGCCAGCAGCTTTGTGTCTCTCGTCGAGGGCTACACCTTC. This sequence joins TRBV5-5 and TRBJ1-2; no firm D call. Germline values: CDR1 SGHKS, CDR2 YYEKEE (reference sequence). This CDR3 comprises 14 residues. V gave up 2 bases and J gave up 8 bases, with 16 bases separating them.

This clone has a handful of counts. This CDR3 is CASSLEPTGKLFF. The DNA for the CDR3 is TGTGCCAGCAGCTTAGAGCCGACAGGGAAACTGTTTTTT. The chain combines TRBV11-2 with TRBJ1-4; 7 nucleotides agree with TRBD1. The germline CDR1 and CDR2 sequences are SGHAT and FQNNGV. Trimming at V came to 0 bases and at J to 11 bases, leaving 3 bases not matched to a gene. The CDR3 runs to 13 residues.

Judged by abundance, this clone is medium-sized. J is TRBJ1-6 and V is TRBV27, with TRBD1 matching 8 bases. The germline CDR1 and CDR2 sequences are MNHEY and SMNVEV (reference sequence). CDR3 length equals 18 residues. V was clipped by 5 bases and J by 0 bases; unmatched bases: 9. The CDR3 nucleotides are TGTGCCAGCAGTCGGGGGACAGGTGGTCCCTCCTATAATTCACCCCTCCACTTT. This gives the protein CASSRGTGGPSYNSPLHF.

J is TRBJ1-2 and V is TRBV3-1 (or the pseudogene TRBV3-2); D uncertain. CDR3 length: 14 amino acids. Trimming pared 1 base from V and 4 bases from J, leaving 10 bases between. Germline CDR1 and CDR2: LGHDT and YNNKEL (reference sequence). This CDR3 reads CASSQGRSGYGYTF. CDR3 DNA sequence: TGTGCCAGCAGCCAAGGAAGGAGTGGCTATGGCTACACCTTC.

The rearrangement links TRBV5-1 to TRBJ1-6; a possible D gene is TRBD1 (6 bases). The V end was cut by 4 bases, the J end by 9 bases, with 17 bases between. CDR3 length: 15 residues. Germline V gives CDR1 SGHRS, CDR2 YFSETQ. CDR3 loop: CASSEGSGAFSPLHF. For the CDR3, the DNA is TGCGCCAGCAGCGAGGGGTCAGGGGCTTTTTCACCCCTCCACTTT. Based on the CDR3 plus reference TRBV5-1 and TRBJ1-6, the full variable domain is KAGVTQTPRYLIKTRGQQVTLSCSPISGHRSVSWYQQTPGQGLQFLFEYFSETQRNKGNFPGRFSGRQFSNSRSEMNVSTLELGDSALYLCASSEGSGAFSPLHFGNGTRLTVT.

The chain has TRBV7-8 and TRBJ2-7; 7 bases match TRBD2. The CDR3 extends over 14 amino acids. Germline CDR1 is SGHVS and CDR2 is FQNEAQ. Germline trimming cut 6 bases from V and 4 bases from J; bases unmatched to any gene: 9. The CDR3 region has the DNA TGTGCCAGCAGTCAGGGCCTCGGGGGGTACGAGCAGTACTTC. Its translation is CASSQGLGGYEQYF.

The genes are TRBV12-3 or TRBV12-4 and TRBJ1-3; possible D gene TRBD1, 5 bases. The V end was cut by 7 bases, the J end by 3 bases, with 10 bases between. The CDR3 runs 13 residues. For the CDR3, the DNA is TGTGCCAGCACCGGGGGACTTGGAAACACCATATATTTT. This translates into CASTGGLGNTIYF.

This rearrangement joins TRBV5-1 to TRBJ2-3; D is ambiguous. The germline V gene encodes CDR1 SGHRS and CDR2 YFSETQ. The CDR3 loop spans 14 amino acids. V was clipped by 5 bases and J by 0 bases, with 10 bases between them. As DNA, the CDR3 is TGCGCCAGCAGTCCCCCCACTAGCACAGATACGCAGTATTTT. Translating gives CASSPPTSTDTQYF.

This chain connects TRBV27 to TRBJ2-2; TRBD1 aligns across 7 bases. The V gene end was trimmed by 0 bases and the J gene end by 1 base; junction bases not matched to a gene: 2. Looked up from germline, CDR1 is MNHEY and CDR2 is SMNVEV (reference sequence). The CDR3 is 16 amino acids. The CDR3 DNA reads TGTGCCAGCAGTTTATCGGGACAGCTGAACACCGGGGAGCTGTTTTTT. Residues: CASSLSGQLNTGELFF.

The chain joins TRBV2 to TRBJ2-7; the D gene is possibly TRBD1 (6 bases). Germline CDR1 reads SNHLY; CDR2 reads FYNNEI. This CDR3 is 13 amino acids long. V was clipped by 7 bases and J by 5 bases, with 15 bases between them. The CDR3 sequence: CASKNTGSNEQYF. The CDR3 region has the DNA TGTGCCAGCAAAAATACAGGGTCCAACGAGCAGTACTTC.

The rearrangement joins TRBV15 to TRBJ1-3; D is uncertain. CDR3 size: 16 residues. V lost 0 bases and J lost 2, with 11 bases in between. Germline CDR1 reads LNHNV; CDR2 reads YYDKDF (reference sequence). This CDR3 reads CATSRDRGFAGNTIYF. DNA for the CDR3: TGTGCCACCAGCAGAGATCGGGGATTTGCTGGAAACACCATATATTTT.

The chain is built from TRBV4-1 and TRBJ1-2; weak D call: TRBD1 (5 bases). Germline V lookup: CDR1 MGHRA, CDR2 YSYEKL. CDR3 length: 16 residues. V lost 0 bases to trimming and J lost 4 bases, with 15 bases between them. CDR3 sequence (DNA): TGCGCCAGCAGCCAAGATGTCGGACACGCCGCCTATGGCTACACCTTC. This gives the protein CASSQDVGHAAYGYTF.

The V and J genes are TRBV6-5 and TRBJ2-2; 7 bases are shared with TRBD2. From germline, CDR1 is MNHEY and CDR2 SVGAGI. J gave up 2 bases and V 9 bases, and 9 bases lay outside the gene matches. The CDR3 is made up of 15 amino acids. CDR3 coding DNA: TGTGCCAGGGACTCGTGGGGGGGAAACACCGGGGAGCTGTTTTTT. This codes for CARDSWGGNTGELFF.

The CDR3 region has the DNA TGTGCCAGCACCCATGCCAGGACAGGGATCTTCTCCTATAATTCACCCCTCCACTTT. This encodes CASTHARTGIFSYNSPLHF. V is TRBV27 and J is TRBJ1-6; 8 bases align to TRBD1. Per germline, CDR1 MNHEY and CDR2 SMNVEV (reference sequence). Germline trimming cut 7 bases from V and 0 bases from J; bases unmatched to any gene: 14. CDR3 length: 19 amino acids.

The chain joins TRBV4-1 to TRBJ1-5; 8 nucleotides line up with TRBD1. Trimming took 4 bases from V and 0 from J; bases not matched to a gene: 8. Looked up from germline, CDR1 is MGHRA and CDR2 is YSYEKL. This CDR3 has 17 amino acids. The CDR3 DNA sequence: TGCGCCAGCAGCCCCCGCCCGGGACAGGATAGCAATCAGCCCCAGCATTTT. Protein: CASSPRPGQDSNQPQHF.

The V call is TRBV12-5, the J call TRBJ1-2; D gene unclear. Between the trimmed V and J ends, which lost 6 bases and 8 bases, there was a span of 22 bases. This CDR3 comprises 15 residues. Germline V gene data show CDR1 as LGHNT and CDR2 as FRNRAP. CDR3 DNA sequence: TGTGCTAGTGGATCCTTAAATACAGCGGCGGGCGGCTACACCTTC. Translated: CASGSLNTAAGGYTF.